The 3 T cell receptor beta chains below were found in one sample sequenced in a study of T cell clonality in common variable immunodeficiency. Only in-frame clones appear in the TCRdb table, and some are missing; sequencing was by immunoSEQ multiplex PCR. Recorded here are around 55,000 clones, none singletons. Input material: peripheral blood mononuclear cells. All receptors derive from a person aged 18-70 years in good health.

In this sample, this clone turned up many times. The read comes to an end 3 residues before the CDR3 does, leaving the germline J gene to fill in the end. The rearrangement links TRBV19 to TRBJ1-2; weak D call: TRBD1 (5 bases). The CDR3 consists of 13 residues. V lost 1 base to trimming and J lost 3 bases, with 6 bases between them. From germline, CDR1 is LNHDA and CDR2 SQIVND (reference sequence). The part of the CDR3 DNA that was read is TGTGCCAGTAGTATAGCAGGGTACTATGGC. Protein sequence: CASSIAGYYG. The entire CDR3 sequence reads CASSIAGYYGYTF.

A remark on this clone: The read finishes 3 residues shy of the CDR3 end, and the germline J gene is used to complete it. The rearrangement joins TRBV11-2 to TRBJ1-1; 11 bases agree with TRBD1. The CDR3 runs 15 residues. Germline lookup yields CDR1 SGHAT and CDR2 FQNNGV. The V segment lost 4 bases and the J segment 0 bases; nucleotides outside the gene matches: 1. CDR3 loop: CASSSGQGVNTEAFF. Partial CDR3 DNA: TGTGCCAGCAGCTCGGGACAGGGGGTGAACACTGAA.

This clone occurred many times. The CDR3 is CASKLQEGNEQFF. The DNA read from the CDR3 is TGTGCCAGCAAGCTACAGGAGGGGAATGAG. This chain links TRBV6-2 or TRBV6-3 with TRBJ2-1; D is perhaps TRBD2 (6 bases). Read coverage stops 3 residues before the CDR3 terminus; the germline J gene supplies the remainder. Germline V gene sequence: CDR1 MNHEY, CDR2 SVGEGT. Trimming stripped 7 bases from V and 7 bases from J, with 14 bases between. CDR3 length: 13 residues.